This is a list of T cell receptor beta chains from one sample in a study of control samples from healthy donors and cancer patients. Sequencing was performed with immunoSEQ multiplex PCR; in TCRdb, only in-frame clones are kept and a portion is missing. In the table there are some 150,000 clones, roughly 93% of which are singletons. Sequenced material: blood. These receptors all come from a woman aged 55-69 years in good health. CDR3s include the opening cysteine and the closing phenylalanine or tryptophan. D genes are given only for firm matches. Expanded clones are given a class, and other clones once, few, many or no size at all.

>few|15|TRBD2|TRBV6-5|TRBJ2-7
TGTGCCAGCAGTCTAAATAGCGGGGGGACCTACGAGCAGTACTTC
CASSLNSGGTYEQYF
>NA|12|NA|TRBV6-6|TRBJ1-1
TGTGCCAGCAGAGGCCGGAACACTGAAGCTTTCTTT
CASRGRNTEAFF
>NA|13|NA|TRBV7-9|TRBJ1-1
TGTGCCAGCAGCTTACTGGAGAACACTGAAGCTTTCTTT
CASSLLENTEAFF
>few|14|NA|TRBV5-4|TRBJ1-6
TGTGCCAGCAGTGTGGACAGTTTCGGTTCACCCCTCCACTTT
CASSVDSFGSPLHF
>NA|16|NA|TRBV4-3|TRBJ1-2
TGCGCCAGCAGCCAAGTTACAGCCAATCCTTACTATGGCTACACCTTC
CASSQVTANPYYGYTF
>NA|16|NA|TRBV11-2|TRBJ2-7
TGTGCCAGCAGCTTAGGAGGCAGGGGGGTAGTCTACGAGCAGTACTTC
CASSLGGRGVVYEQYF
>NA|18|TRBD2|TRBV4-2|TRBJ2-2
TGTGCCAGCAGCCAAGATATGCAGCGGGGGGCGAACACCGGGGAGCTGTTTTTT
CASSQDMQRGANTGELFF
>NA|16|NA|TRBV11-1|TRBJ2-3
TGTGCCAGCAGCCCCGTTGGGGGGTGGGGCACAGATACGCAGTATTTT
CASSPVGGWGTDTQYF
>NA|18|TRBD1|TRBV4-3|TRBJ2-1
TGCGCCAGCAGCCCTCAAGGGTTAGGGGGCGGTGGATTTAATGAGCAGTTCTTC
CASSPQGLGGGGFNEQFF
>NA|15|NA|TRBV4-1|TRBJ1-3
TGCGCCAGCAGCCCACGGAGGGGGAATGGGAACACCATATATTTT
CASSPRRGNGNTIYF
>NA|14|NA|TRBV28|TRBJ1-5
TGTGCCAGCAGTTTAAGTCGGATCAATCAGCCCCAGCATTTT
CASSLSRINQPQHF
>NA|17|TRBD1|TRBV27|TRBJ2-2
TGTGCCAGCAGTTTTCGAAGGACAGGGGTAAACACCGGGGAGCTGTTTTTT
CASSFRRTGVNTGELFF
>once|13|TRBD1|TRBV19|TRBJ1-5
TGTGCCAGTAGTCCGCACAGGGGTCAGCCCCAGCATTTT
CASSPHRGQPQHF
>NA|13|NA|TRBV7-2|TRBJ1-3
TGTGCCAGCAGCTTAGACAGAGGAAACACCATATATTTT
CASSLDRGNTIYF
>NA|13|TRBD1|TRBV27|TRBJ1-3
TGTGCCAGCGGGACAGGAGCTGGAAACACCATATATTTT
CASGTGAGNTIYF
>NA|17|TRBD2|TRBV9|TRBJ2-5
TGTGCCAGCAGCGTAGGACTAGCGGGGGGGGACCAAGAGACCCAGTACTTC
CASSVGLAGGDQETQYF